The T cell receptor beta chain under discussion was sequenced for a study of Ad26.COV2.S vaccination and SARS-CoV-2 variants. In the case of this clone: The antigen is not known.

The V gene's germline CDR1 is LNHDA and CDR2 SQIVND (reference sequence). This CDR3 contains 14 residues. Trimming stripped 5 bases from V and 2 bases from J, with 12 bases between. Treatment denoted: around 19 received Ad26.COV2.S at low or high dose, single or two shots; 5 received placebo; per-sample allocation not given. After the first vaccine or placebo injection, samples were drawn on day 63. The protocol was immunoSEQ multiplex PCR, while the TCRdb copy is restricted to in-frame clones and leaves out a portion. The table lists 350,000 to 500,000 clones, about 93% of them singletons, with more than 10% in the top ten. Overall study results and limits: TCR breadth and depth analyses may have underestimated total T cell responses. Reportedly, after vaccination the spike-specific CD8+ and CD4+ T cell responses displayed substantial breadth.

The source was peripheral blood, collected in a trial of Ad26.COV2.S vaccine versus placebo. The sequence derives from a person aged 18-65 years who received the Ad26.COV2.S COVID-19 vaccine or a placebo. J is TRBJ1-1 and V is TRBV19; D not resolved. The CDR3 bases are TGTGCCAGTAGTGCAACTCCCGGCAACACTGAAGCTTTCTTT. Protein product: CASSATPGNTEAFF.